This TCR beta chain was captured by sequencing in a study of OX40 agonist ivuxolimab in advanced cancers. Study-wide context: Ivuxolimab was a fully human IgG2 agonistic monoclonal antibody targeting the costimulatory receptor OX40 (CD134). Intravenous ivuxolimab was administered to patients every 2 weeks at six dose levels: 0.01, 0.1, 0.3, 1.5, 3 and 10 mg/kg. Of the 52 patients in dose escalation, around 20 had hepatocellular carcinoma, about 15 had melanoma, 9 had renal cell carcinoma and 9 had head and neck cancer. In the dose-escalation cohort, 82.7% of patients were male, and the mean age was roughly 60 years, with a range of about 23 to 80. Patients were allowed to have had prior anti-PD-1, anti-PD-L1 or anti-CTLA-4 therapy, and roughly 40% of the dose-escalation patients had been treated with checkpoint inhibitors. Partial responses occurred in three dose-escalation patients, of whom one had hepatocellular carcinoma and two had cutaneous melanoma. Peripheral TCRbeta sequencing was intended to test whether TCR sequence diversity was altered and clonal T-cell expansion was caused by ivuxolimab. The monotherapy dose-escalation portion (N ≈ 52 patients) of the phase I ivuxolimab trial is reported in the paper.

Patients with autoimmune disease history or receiving systemic immunosuppression were excluded from the trial. In every dose cohort, peripheral blood was drawn for TCR sequencing at baseline, cycle 4 day 1, and cycle 7 day 1. Samples were obtained from an open-label, multicenter, first-in-human phase I dose-escalation trial of ivuxolimab. Adults with locally advanced or metastatic melanoma, renal cell carcinoma, hepatocellular carcinoma or head and neck squamous cell carcinoma were enrolled in the trial. Before TCR sequencing, CD4+ T cells and CD8+ T cells were sorted from peripheral blood as separate populations. Summary of the overall study and its limitations: After ivuxolimab, CD8+ T cells had more expanded clones than CD4+ T cells on average. Low levels of normalized T-cell clonal expansion were also seen in some patients who did not respond. At doses of 0.1 to 3.0 mg/kg, clonal expansion of both CD4+ and CD8+ blood T cells was observed from baseline to week 6. In the 0.1-3.0 mg/kg groups, partial responders were among the patients with the lowest normalized peripheral clonal expansion, particularly in CD8+ T cells. The antigen specificity of the clonally expanded peripheral T cells was not determined.

To sequence the TCRbeta CDR3 region, genomic DNA was isolated from the sorted cells. TCRbeta CDR3 regions were sequenced using the immunoSEQ Assay. TCRdb obtained this table from immuneACCESS and retained in-frame rearrangements with V and J assigned. These tables miss some clones; where compared with another copy, unresolved V genes account for less than half of the shortfall, and the remainder is unexplained. Here the sample has some 51,000 clones; approximately 90% occur a single time. The ten most abundant clones make up more than 45% of the sample. Concerning this clone: The antigen it recognizes is unknown. Base-call qualities are not available, and no considerably larger clone is one nucleotide away.

The CDR3 contains 17 residues, cysteine and phenylalanine counted. The CDR3 DNA has 51 bases and is translated from base 1. Trimming leaves V shorter by 4 bases and J shorter by 5 bases, with the junction holding 10 bases beyond the gene matches. Reading the germline V gene gives CDR1 SGHRS and CDR2 YFSETQ. The sequence derives from an adult with an advanced solid tumor such as melanoma, head and neck, liver or kidney cancer. The input for sequencing was CD4+ or CD8+ T cells sorted from blood, taken in a trial of the OX40 agonist ivuxolimab. The chain was built from TRBV5-1 and TRBJ1-6; TRBD1 agrees with 9 junctional bases. CDR3 reads: CASSPLVDRGNNSPLHF. Read as DNA, the sequence is TGCGCCAGCAGCCCGCTCGTGGACAGGGGTAATAATTCACCCCTCCACTTT.